The 15 T cell receptor beta chains in this list originate from one sample, sequenced in a study of CXCR3-negative and CXCR3-positive naive CD8 T cells. The TRB libraries of cDNA were built by UMI-labeled 5' RACE. TCRdb re-called the 5' RACE reads and catalogs CDR3 proteins one per entry, DNA excluded. The sample totals 28,000 or so distinct CDR3 sequences. The sample comprised naive CXCR3- CD8+ T cells from blood. The sample's subset: CD45RO-CCR7+CD27+CD95- naive CD8+ T cells lacking CXCR3 (TNR3-). Source of these receptors: a human donor in good health. Some clones in this sample may be carry-over from other donors' samples.

CDR3 sequence reads: CASSVKVSASYYNEQFF. The J gene is TRBJ2-1, the V gene TRBV7-6. This CDR3 has 17 residues. Germline CDR1 and CDR2: SGHVS and FNYEAQ.

V usage is TRBV7-8 and J usage is TRBJ2-1. CDR1 and CDR2 (germline): SGHVS, FQNEAQ. The CDR3 consists of 14 residues. The CDR3 region is CASSQWAQSAEQFF. Combining the CDR3 with reference TRBV7-8 and TRBJ2-1 gives the whole variable domain GAGVSQSPRYKVAKRGQDVALRCDPISGHVSLFWYQQALGQGPEFLTYFQNEAQLDKSGLPSDRFFAERPEGSVSTLKIQRTQQEDSAVYLCASSQWAQSAEQFFGPGTRLTVL.

This rearrangement joins TRBV5-4 to TRBJ1-1. Germline V gene lookup returns CDR1 SGHNT and CDR2 YYREEE (reference sequence). The CDR3 extends over 14 amino acids. This CDR3 is CASSPRTRGAEAFF.

The rearrangement uses TRBV30 and TRBJ2-5. The germline V gene encodes CDR1 GTSNPN and CDR2 SVGIG (reference sequence). The CDR3 contains 11 residues. CDR3: CAWSARETQYF.

The chain uses TRBV19 and TRBJ2-2; the TCRdb call, TRBD1, lacks DNA for checking. The CDR3 sequence is 15 residues long. Germline lookup yields CDR1 LNHDA and CDR2 SQIVND (reference sequence). The CDR3 sequence: CASTPRGYNTGELFF.

The genes are TRBV12-5 and TRBJ1-1; the TRBD1 assignment by TCRdb is unverifiable without DNA. The CDR3 consists of 18 residues. The germline V gene has CDR1 LGHNT and CDR2 FRNRAP. CDR3 in amino acids: CASGLPSETGSKFTEAFF.

The V gene is TRBV9, the J gene TRBJ1-2; the TCRdb call, TRBD1, lacks DNA for checking. Germline V gives CDR1 SGDLS, CDR2 YYNGEE. The CDR3 has 11 residues. Here the CDR3 reads CASSQGYGYTF.

This sequence joins TRBV6-4 and TRBJ2-3; TCRdb returns TRBD2, unconfirmable since there is no DNA. Germline values: CDR1 MRHNA, CDR2 SNTAGT. The CDR3 is made up of 15 amino acids. This CDR3 is CASSEGGGAIDTQYF.

The chain carries TRBV5-1 and TRBJ2-3. The CDR3 sequence is 12 residues long. Germline V gene sequence: CDR1 SGHRS, CDR2 YFSETQ. CDR3 in amino acids: CASSLVPDTQYF.

The CDR3 sequence is CSASMGVSTEAFF. The chain joins TRBV29-1 to TRBJ1-1; TCRdb calls TRBD1, which cannot be checked without DNA. This CDR3 region has 13 residues. Germline V gives CDR1 SQVTM, CDR2 ANQGSEA.

This chain uses TRBV5-6 with TRBJ2-7; the TCRdb call, TRBD1, lacks DNA for checking. This CDR3 region has 14 residues. CDR1 and CDR2 from the germline V gene are SGHDT and YYEEEE. The CDR3 region is CASSFGTQVYEQYF.

The chain joins TRBV20-1 to TRBJ1-2; the D call of TRBD1 rests on TCRdb alone, since no DNA is present to check it. Germline V gene lookup returns CDR1 DFQATT and CDR2 SNEGSKA (reference sequence). This CDR3 comprises 14 residues. The CDR3: CSARTERFNYGYTF.

The chain links TRBV29-1 to TRBJ1-2; absent DNA, TCRdb's TRBD1 call cannot be checked. The CDR3 has 13 amino acids. Germline V CDR1 and CDR2: SQVTM, ANQGSEA. The chain's CDR3 is CSVVSGWGYGYTF.

The V gene is TRBV7-3, the J gene TRBJ2-2; TCRdb lists TRBD1, though no DNA is available to test this call. The V gene's germline CDR1 is SGHTA and CDR2 FQGTGA. The CDR3 runs to 15 residues. The CDR3 region is CASSPGTGLAGELFF.

The CDR3 loop reads CSASQGLSYEQYF. The gene calls are TRBV20-1 and TRBJ2-7; TCRdb lists TRBD2, though no DNA is available to test this call. Germline V lookup: CDR1 DFQATT, CDR2 SNEGSKA (reference sequence). This CDR3 region has 13 residues.